These T cell receptor beta chains were read from a single sample in a study of T cells in localized non-small cell lung cancer. Generated by immunoSEQ multiplex PCR, the TCRdb table keeps only in-frame clones and is missing some. The data show around 100,000 clones, about nine tenths seen once. Sample: peripheral blood, taken before any cancer treatment. Source of these receptors: a man aged 35 to 69 with stage I squamous cell lung carcinoma. Each CDR3 is given with its conserved first and last residue. Clone size is given for some rows only: seen once, a few or many times, or a class if the clone is expanded.

once	TRBV9	TRBJ2-7	CASSQTGPGEQYF
-	TRBV7-2	TRBJ2-2	CASSLRGDRTNTGELFF
-	TRBV29-1	TRBJ1-4	CSVRGSGNEKLFF
-	TRBV18	TRBJ1-2	CASSSQGADNGYTF
-	TRBV4-2	TRBJ1-1	CASRKGPSQGIGTEAFF
-	TRBV7-2	TRBJ1-2	CASSPWDRGRANYGYTF
-	TRBV6-5	TRBJ1-1	CASSGGGPGTEAFF
-	TRBV7-2	TRBJ1-3	CASSRQGAGAGNTIYF
-	TRBV19	TRBJ1-1	CASRTGINTEAFF
-	TRBV6-1	TRBJ2-7	CASSRQARNYEQYF
few	TRBV28	TRBJ2-3	CASTEEGGTGFDTQYF
once	TRBV5-5	TRBJ1-2	CASSLSGDGYTF
once	TRBV2	TRBJ2-6	CASSASGANVLTF
once	TRBV7-9	TRBJ2-7	CASNDYGTDYEQYF
-	TRBV2	TRBJ1-2	CASGGNYGYTF
-	TRBV28	TRBJ1-2	CASSPYRGRYGYTF
once	TRBV5-1	TRBJ1-3	CASSSGQSSGNTIYF
-	TRBV6-5	TRBJ2-7	CASSRAYEQYF
-	TRBV9	TRBJ2-3	CASTGGGTDTQYF
-	TRBV5-1	TRBJ1-5	CASSLGTGGQPQHF